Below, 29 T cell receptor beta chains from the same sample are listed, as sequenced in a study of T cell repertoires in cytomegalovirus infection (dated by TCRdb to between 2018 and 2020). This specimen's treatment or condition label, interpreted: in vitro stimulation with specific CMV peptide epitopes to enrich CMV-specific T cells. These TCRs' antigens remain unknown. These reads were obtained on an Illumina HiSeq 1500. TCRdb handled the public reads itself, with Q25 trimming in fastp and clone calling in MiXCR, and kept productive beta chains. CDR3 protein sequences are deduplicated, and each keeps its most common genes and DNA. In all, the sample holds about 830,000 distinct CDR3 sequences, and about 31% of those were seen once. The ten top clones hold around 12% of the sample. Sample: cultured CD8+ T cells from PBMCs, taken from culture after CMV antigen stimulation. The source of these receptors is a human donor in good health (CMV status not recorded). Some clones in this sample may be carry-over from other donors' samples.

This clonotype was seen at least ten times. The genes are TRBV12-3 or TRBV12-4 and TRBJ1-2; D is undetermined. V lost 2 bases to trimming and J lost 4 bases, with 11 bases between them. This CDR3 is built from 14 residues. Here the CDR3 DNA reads TGTGCCAGCAGTTTATCCAGGACGGGCTATGGCTACACCTTC. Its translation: CASSLSRTGYGYTF.

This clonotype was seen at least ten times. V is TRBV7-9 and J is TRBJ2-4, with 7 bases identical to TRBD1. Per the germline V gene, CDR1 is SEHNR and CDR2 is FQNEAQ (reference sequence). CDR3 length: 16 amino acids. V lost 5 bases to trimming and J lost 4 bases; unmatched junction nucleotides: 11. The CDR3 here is CASSQLEDREKNIQYF. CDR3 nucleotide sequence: TGTGCCAGCAGCCAACTCGAAGACAGGGAAAAAAACATTCAGTACTTC.

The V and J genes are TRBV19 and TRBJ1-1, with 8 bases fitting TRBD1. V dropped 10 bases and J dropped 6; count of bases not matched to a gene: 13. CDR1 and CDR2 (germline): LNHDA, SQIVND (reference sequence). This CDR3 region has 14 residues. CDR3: CATRDRLWRAEAFF. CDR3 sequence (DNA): TGTGCCACCAGGGACAGGCTGTGGAGGGCTGAAGCTTTCTTT.

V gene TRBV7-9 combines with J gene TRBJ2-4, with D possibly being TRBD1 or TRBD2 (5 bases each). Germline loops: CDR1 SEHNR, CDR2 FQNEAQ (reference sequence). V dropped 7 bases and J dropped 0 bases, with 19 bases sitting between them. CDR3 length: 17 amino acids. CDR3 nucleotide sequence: TGTGCCAGCACCCAGGGTGCGGGTGGGTTAGCCAAAAACATTCAGTACTTC. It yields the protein CASTQGAGGLAKNIQYF.

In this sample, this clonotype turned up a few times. CDR3 region: CASSYSYAGGRYNEQFF. Written as DNA, the CDR3 is TGTGCCAGCAGTTACTCTTATGCGGGGGGGCGTTACAATGAGCAGTTCTTC. The chain recombines TRBV6-2 or TRBV6-3 with TRBJ2-1; 9 bases agree with TRBD2. V was clipped by 0 bases and J by 4 bases; unmatched bases: 7. This CDR3 has 17 amino acids. The germline gives CDR1 MNHEY, CDR2 SVGEGT.

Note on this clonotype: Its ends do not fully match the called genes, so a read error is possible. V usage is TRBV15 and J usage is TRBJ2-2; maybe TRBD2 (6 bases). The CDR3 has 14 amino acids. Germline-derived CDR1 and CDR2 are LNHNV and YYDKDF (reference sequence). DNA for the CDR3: TGTGTCACCACCCCGGGCGGGACTGGCGGGGAGCTGTTTTTT. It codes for CVTTPGGTGGELFF.

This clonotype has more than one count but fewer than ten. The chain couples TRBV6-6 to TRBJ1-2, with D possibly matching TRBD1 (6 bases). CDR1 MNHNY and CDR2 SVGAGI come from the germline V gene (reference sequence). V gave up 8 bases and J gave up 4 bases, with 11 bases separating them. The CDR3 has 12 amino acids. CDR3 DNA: TGTGCCAGCTGGGGGCGTGCCTATGGCTACACCTTC. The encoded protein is CASWGRAYGYTF.

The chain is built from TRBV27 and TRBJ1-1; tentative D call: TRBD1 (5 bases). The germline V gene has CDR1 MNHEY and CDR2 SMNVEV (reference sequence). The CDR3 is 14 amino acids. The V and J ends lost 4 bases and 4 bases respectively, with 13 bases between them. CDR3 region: CASSYSDGTTEAFF. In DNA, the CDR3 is TGTGCCAGCAGTTACTCGGACGGGACCACTGAAGCTTTCTTT.

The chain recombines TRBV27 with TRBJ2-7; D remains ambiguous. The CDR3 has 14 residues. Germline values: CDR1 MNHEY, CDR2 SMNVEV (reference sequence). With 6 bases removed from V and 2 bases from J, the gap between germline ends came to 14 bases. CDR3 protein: CASRLSSPAYEQYF. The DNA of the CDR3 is TGTGCCAGCAGACTTTCTTCCCCCGCCTACGAGCAGTACTTC.

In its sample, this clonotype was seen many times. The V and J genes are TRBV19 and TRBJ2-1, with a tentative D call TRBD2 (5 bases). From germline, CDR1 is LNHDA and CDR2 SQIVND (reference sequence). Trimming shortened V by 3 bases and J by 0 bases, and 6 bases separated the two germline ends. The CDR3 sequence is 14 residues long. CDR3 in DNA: TGTGCCAGTAGTATTGGGAGCTCCTACAATGAGCAGTTCTTC. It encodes CASSIGSSYNEQFF. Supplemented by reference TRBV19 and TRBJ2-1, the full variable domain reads DGGITQSPKYLFRKEGQNVTLSCEQNLNHDAMYWYRQDPGQGLRLIYYSQIVNDFQKGDIAEGYSVSREKKESFPLTVTSAQKNPTAFYLCASSIGSSYNEQFFGPGTRLTVL.

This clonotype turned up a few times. CDR3 region: CASMLSGNTIYF. The CDR3 DNA sequence: TGTGCCAGCATGCTTTCTGGAAACACCATATATTTT. The V and J genes are TRBV7-9 and TRBJ1-3; D not certain. Per germline, CDR1 SEHNR and CDR2 FQNEAQ (reference sequence). Trimming shortened V by 7 bases and J by 1 base, and 5 bases separated the two germline ends. The CDR3 runs to 12 residues.

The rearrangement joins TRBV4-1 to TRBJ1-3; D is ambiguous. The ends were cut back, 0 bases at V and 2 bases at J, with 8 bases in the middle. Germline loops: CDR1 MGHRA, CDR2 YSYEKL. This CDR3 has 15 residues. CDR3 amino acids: CASSQESGTGNTIYF. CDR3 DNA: TGCGCCAGCAGCCAAGAATCGGGAACTGGAAACACCATATATTTT.

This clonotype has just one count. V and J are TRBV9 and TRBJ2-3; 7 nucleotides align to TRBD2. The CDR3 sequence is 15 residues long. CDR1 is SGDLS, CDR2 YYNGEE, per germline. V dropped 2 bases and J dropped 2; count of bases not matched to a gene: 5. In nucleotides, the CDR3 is TGTGCCAGCAGCGTTGGTAGCGGGTCCACAGATACGCAGTATTTT. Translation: CASSVGSGSTDTQYF.

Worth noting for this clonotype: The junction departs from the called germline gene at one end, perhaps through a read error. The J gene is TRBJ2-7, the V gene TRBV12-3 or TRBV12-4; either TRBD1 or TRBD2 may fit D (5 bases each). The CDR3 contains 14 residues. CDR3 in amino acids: CANSLSGPPYEQYF. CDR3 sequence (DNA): TGTGCCAACAGTTTATCGGGACCCCCCTACGAGCAGTACTTC.

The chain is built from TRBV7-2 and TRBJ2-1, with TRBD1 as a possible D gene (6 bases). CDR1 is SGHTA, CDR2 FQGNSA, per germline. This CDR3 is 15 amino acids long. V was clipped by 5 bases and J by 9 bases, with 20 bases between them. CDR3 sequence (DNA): TGTGCCAGCAGCAGCACAGGGAAAGGGGTGTCTGAGCAGTTCTTC. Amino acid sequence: CASSSTGKGVSEQFF.

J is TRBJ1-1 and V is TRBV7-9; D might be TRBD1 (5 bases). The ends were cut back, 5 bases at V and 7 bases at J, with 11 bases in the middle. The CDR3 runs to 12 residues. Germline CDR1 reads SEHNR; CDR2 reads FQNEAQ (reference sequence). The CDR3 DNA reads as TGTGCCAGCAGCCCCGGGGCAGTTGAAGCTTTCTTT. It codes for CASSPGAVEAFF. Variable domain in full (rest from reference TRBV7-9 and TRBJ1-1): DTGVSQNPRHKITKRGQNVTFRCDPISEHNRLYWYRQTLGQGPEFLTYFQNEAQLEKSRLLSDRFSAERPKGSFSTLEIQRTEQGDSAMYLCASSPGAVEAFFGQGTRLTVV.

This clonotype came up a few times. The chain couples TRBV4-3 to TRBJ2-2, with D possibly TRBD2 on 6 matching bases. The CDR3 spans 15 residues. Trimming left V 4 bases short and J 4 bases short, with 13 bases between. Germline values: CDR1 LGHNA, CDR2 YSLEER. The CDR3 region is CASSPGVGGTGELFF. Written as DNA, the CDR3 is TGCGCCAGCAGCCCCGGGGTGGGGGGCACCGGGGAGCTGTTTTTT.

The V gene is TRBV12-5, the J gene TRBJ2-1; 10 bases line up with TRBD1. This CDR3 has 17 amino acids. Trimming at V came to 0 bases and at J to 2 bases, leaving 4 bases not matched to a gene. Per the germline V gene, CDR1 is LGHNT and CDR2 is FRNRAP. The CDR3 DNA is TGTGCTAGTGGTTTGGTATTGGGACAGGGGACCTACAATGAGCAGTTCTTC. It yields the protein CASGLVLGQGTYNEQFF.

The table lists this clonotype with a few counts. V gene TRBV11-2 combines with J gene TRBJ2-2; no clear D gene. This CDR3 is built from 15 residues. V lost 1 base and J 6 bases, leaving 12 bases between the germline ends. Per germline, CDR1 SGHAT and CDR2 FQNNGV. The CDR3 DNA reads TGTGCCAGCAGCTTAGCTGGGTATAGGGCCGGGGAGCTGTTTTTT. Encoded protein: CASSLAGYRAGELFF.

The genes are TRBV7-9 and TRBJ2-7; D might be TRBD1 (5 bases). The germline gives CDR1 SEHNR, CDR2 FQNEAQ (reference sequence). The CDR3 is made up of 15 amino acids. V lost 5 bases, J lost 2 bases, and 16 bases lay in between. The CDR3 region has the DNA TGTGCCAGCAGCCCCACAACAGGTGTCACCTACGAGCAGTACGTC. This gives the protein CASSPTTGVTYEQYV.

DNA of the CDR3: TGTGCCAGCACTGCCCCTGAGGATACGCAGTATTTT. It is translated as CASTAPEDTQYF. This rearrangement joins TRBV6-1 to TRBJ2-3, with unresolved D. Germline values: CDR1 MNHNS, CDR2 SASEGT. Trimming took off 7 bases at V and 6 bases at J, with 11 bases between the two ends. The CDR3 covers 12 residues.

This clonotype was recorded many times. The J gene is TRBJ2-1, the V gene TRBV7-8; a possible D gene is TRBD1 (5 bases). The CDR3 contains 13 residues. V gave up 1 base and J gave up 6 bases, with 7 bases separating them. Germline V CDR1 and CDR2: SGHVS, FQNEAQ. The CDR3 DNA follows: TGTGCCAGCAGCTTAGGACAGTTCAATGAGCAGTTCTTC. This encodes CASSLGQFNEQFF.

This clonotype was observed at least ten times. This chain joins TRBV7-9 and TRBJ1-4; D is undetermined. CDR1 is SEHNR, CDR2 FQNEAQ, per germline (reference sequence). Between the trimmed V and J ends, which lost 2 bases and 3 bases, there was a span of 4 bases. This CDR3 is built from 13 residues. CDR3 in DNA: TGTGCCAGCAGCTTATACGCTAATGAAAAACTGTTTTTT. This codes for CASSLYANEKLFF. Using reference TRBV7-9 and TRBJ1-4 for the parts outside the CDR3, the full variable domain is DTGVSQNPRHKITKRGQNVTFRCDPISEHNRLYWYRQTLGQGPEFLTYFQNEAQLEKSRLLSDRFSAERPKGSFSTLEIQRTEQGDSAMYLCASSLYANEKLFFGSGTQLSVL.

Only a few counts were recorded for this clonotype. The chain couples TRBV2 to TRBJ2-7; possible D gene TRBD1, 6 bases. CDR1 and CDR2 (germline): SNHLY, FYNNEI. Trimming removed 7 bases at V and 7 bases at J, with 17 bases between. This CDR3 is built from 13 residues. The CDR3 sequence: CASKKTPQGEQYV. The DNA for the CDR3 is TGTGCCAGCAAAAAAACGCCACAGGGAGAGCAGTACGTC.

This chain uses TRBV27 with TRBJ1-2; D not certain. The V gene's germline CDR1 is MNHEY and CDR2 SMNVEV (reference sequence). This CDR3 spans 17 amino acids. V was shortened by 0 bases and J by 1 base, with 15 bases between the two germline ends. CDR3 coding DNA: TGTGCCAGCAGTTTATCGAGAGGTATGGCGAGTAACTATGGCTACACCTTC. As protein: CASSLSRGMASNYGYTF.

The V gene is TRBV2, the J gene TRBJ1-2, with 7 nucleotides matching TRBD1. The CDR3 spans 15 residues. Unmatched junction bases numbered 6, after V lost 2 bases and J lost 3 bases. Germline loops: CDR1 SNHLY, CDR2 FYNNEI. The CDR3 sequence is CASSENRGRDYGYTF. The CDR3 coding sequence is TGTGCCAGCAGTGAAAACAGGGGCCGGGACTATGGCTACACCTTC.

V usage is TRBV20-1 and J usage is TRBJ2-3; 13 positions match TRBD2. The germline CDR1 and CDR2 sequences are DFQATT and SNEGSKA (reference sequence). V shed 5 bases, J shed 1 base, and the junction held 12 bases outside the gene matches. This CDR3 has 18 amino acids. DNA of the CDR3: TGCAGTGCTTGGACTAGCGGGGGCCTCTATACCGGCACAGATACGCAGTATTTT. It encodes CSAWTSGGLYTGTDTQYF.

This CDR3 reads CASNPDNHSNQPQHF. The CDR3 DNA reads TGTGCCAGCAACCCTGACAACCATAGCAATCAGCCCCAGCATTTT. V is TRBV6-6 and J is TRBJ1-5; no definite D call. The CDR3 is 15 amino acids. Germline values: CDR1 MNHNY, CDR2 SVGAGI (reference sequence). The V end lost 7 bases, the J end lost 0 bases, and 13 bases lay between the germline ends.

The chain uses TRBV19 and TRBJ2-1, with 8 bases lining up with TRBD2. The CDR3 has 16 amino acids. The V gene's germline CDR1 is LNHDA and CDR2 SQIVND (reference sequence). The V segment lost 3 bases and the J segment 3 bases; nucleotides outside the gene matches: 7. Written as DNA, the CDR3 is TGTGCCAGTAGTATCTCCCCAGCGGGGGTCTACAATGAGCAGTTCTTC. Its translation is CASSISPAGVYNEQFF. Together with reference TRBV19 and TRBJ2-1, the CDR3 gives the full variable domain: DGGITQSPKYLFRKEGQNVTLSCEQNLNHDAMYWYRQDPGQGLRLIYYSQIVNDFQKGDIAEGYSVSREKKESFPLTVTSAQKNPTAFYLCASSISPAGVYNEQFFGPGTRLTVL.